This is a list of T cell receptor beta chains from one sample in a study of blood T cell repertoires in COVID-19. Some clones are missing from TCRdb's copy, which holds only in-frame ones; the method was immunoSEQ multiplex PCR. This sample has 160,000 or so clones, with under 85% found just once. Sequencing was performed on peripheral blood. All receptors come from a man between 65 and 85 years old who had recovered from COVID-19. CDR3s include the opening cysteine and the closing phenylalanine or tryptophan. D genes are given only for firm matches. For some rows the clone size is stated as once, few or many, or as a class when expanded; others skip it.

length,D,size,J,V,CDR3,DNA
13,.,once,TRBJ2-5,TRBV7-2,CASSSTAKETQYF,TGTGCCAGCAGCTCGACAGCTAAAGAGACCCAGTACTTC
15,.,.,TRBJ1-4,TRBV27,CASSFSDRIGEKLFF,TGTGCCAGCAGTTTTTCTGACAGAATAGGAGAAAAACTGTTTTTT
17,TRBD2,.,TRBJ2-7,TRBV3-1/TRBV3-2,CASSQGLASGSAYEQYF,TGTGCCAGCAGCCAAGGGCTCGCTAGCGGGAGTGCCTACGAGCAGTACTTC
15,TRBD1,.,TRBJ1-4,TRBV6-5,CASRAGRQGNEKLFF,TGTGCCAGCAGGGCCGGGAGACAGGGTAATGAAAAACTGTTTTTT
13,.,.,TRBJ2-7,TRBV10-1,CASSSGGRDEQYF,TGCGCCAGCAGTTCAGGAGGACGAGACGAGCAGTACTTC
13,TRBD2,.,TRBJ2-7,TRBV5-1,CASRASGSAEQYF,TGCGCCAGCAGGGCTAGCGGGAGTGCCGAGCAGTACTTC
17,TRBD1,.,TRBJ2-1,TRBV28,CASSSLRQGVSYNEQFF,TGTGCCAGCAGTTCCCTTAGACAGGGGGTAAGCTACAATGAGCAGTTCTTC
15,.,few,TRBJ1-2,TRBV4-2,CASSQEKGLVGGYTF,TGTGCCAGCAGCCAAGAAAAGGGGCTAGTGGGTGGCTACACCTTC
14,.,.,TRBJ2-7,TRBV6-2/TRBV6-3,CASSSAQMTYEQYF,TGTGCCAGCAGTTCCGCACAGATGACCTACGAGCAGTACTTC
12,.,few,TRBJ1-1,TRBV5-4,CASSFRNTEAFF,TGTGCCAGCAGCTTTAGGAACACTGAAGCTTTCTTT
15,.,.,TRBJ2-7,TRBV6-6,CASSLHRAGDYEQYF,TGTGCCAGCAGTCTCCACAGGGCAGGGGACTACGAGCAGTACTTC
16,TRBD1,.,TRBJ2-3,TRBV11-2,CASSPKGGQGMDTQYF,TGTGCCAGCAGCCCCAAGGGCGGACAGGGGATGGATACGCAGTATTTT
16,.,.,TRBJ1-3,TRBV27,CASSRGPGTAGNTIYF,TGTGCCAGCAGCCGAGGCCCAGGGACTGCTGGAAACACCATATATTTT
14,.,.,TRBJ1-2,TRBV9,CASSVDFLNYGYTF,TGTGCCAGCAGCGTGGACTTCCTTAACTATGGCTACACCTTC
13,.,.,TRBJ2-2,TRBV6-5,CASRPWAAGELFF,TGTGCCAGCAGGCCCTGGGCCGCCGGGGAGCTGTTTTTT
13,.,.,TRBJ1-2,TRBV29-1,CSVEDRGIYGYTF,TGCAGCGTTGAAGATCGGGGAATCTATGGCTACACCTTC
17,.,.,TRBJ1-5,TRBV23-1,CASSQSGRLKRNQPQHF,TGCGCCAGCAGTCAATCGGGCAGGTTAAAAAGGAATCAGCCCCAGCATTTT
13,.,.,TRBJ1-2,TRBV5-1,CASSYTENYGYTF,TGCGCCAGCAGCTACACAGAGAACTATGGCTACACCTTC
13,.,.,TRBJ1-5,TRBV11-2,CASSLVGGWPQHF,TGTGCCAGCAGCTTAGTTGGGGGGTGGCCCCAGCATTTT
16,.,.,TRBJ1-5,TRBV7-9,CASSLGGATGDQPQHF,TGTGCCAGCAGCTTAGGTGGCGCGACCGGGGATCAGCCCCAGCATTTT
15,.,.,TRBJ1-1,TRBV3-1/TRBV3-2,CASSQTGPRGTEAFF,TGTGCCAGCAGCCAGACTGGGCCCCGGGGCACTGAAGCTTTCTTT
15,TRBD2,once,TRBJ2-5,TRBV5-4,CASSLGLAGSETQYF,TGTGCCAGCAGCTTGGGTCTAGCGGGCAGCGAGACCCAGTACTTC
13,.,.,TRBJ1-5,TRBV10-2,CASRANSNQPQHF,TGCGCCAGCAGGGCCAATAGCAATCAGCCCCAGCATTTT
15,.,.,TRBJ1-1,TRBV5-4,CASSPGREPNTEAFF,TGTGCCAGCAGCCCAGGCCGGGAGCCGAACACTGAAGCTTTCTTT
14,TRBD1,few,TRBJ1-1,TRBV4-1,CASSQPTGGMVAFF,TGCGCCAGCAGCCAACCGACAGGGGGGATGGTAGCTTTCTTT
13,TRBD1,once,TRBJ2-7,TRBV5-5,CASSRQGTYEQYF,TGTGCCAGCAGCAGACAGGGAACCTACGAGCAGTACTTC
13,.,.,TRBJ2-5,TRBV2,CASGGGGSETQYF,TGTGCCAGCGGTGGAGGGGGCTCGGAGACCCAGTACTTC
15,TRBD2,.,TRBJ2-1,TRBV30,CAYGLAGGPGNEQFF,TGTGCCTATGGACTAGCGGGAGGGCCCGGCAATGAGCAGTTCTTC
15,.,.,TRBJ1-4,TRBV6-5,CASSPGGRTNEKLFF,TGTGCCAGCAGCCCGGGAGGGAGAACTAATGAAAAACTGTTTTTT
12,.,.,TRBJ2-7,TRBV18,CASSSTVYEQYF,TGTGCCAGCTCATCGACAGTATACGAGCAGTACTTC
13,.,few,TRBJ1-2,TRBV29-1,CSATVGQRSGYTF,TGCAGCGCTACGGTCGGACAAAGGAGTGGCTACACCTTC
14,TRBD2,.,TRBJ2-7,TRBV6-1,CASTGTSGSGEQYF,TGTGCCAGCACCGGGACTAGCGGGAGTGGAGAGCAGTACTTC
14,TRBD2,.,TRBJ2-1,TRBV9,CASSVSTGGIEQFF,TGTGCCAGCAGCGTAAGTACGGGAGGGATTGAGCAGTTCTTC
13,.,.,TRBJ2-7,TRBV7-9,CASSRLPTYEQYF,TGTGCCAGCAGCCGACTACCTACCTACGAGCAGTACTTC
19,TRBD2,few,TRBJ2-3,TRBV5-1,CASSFRSGTLRTSTDTQYF,TGCGCCAGCAGCTTCCGAAGCGGGACCCTAAGAACTAGCACAGATACGCAGTATTTT
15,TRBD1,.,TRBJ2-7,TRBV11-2,CASSFQTGSRNEQYF,TGTGCCAGCAGCTTCCAGACAGGGTCGCGAAACGAGCAGTACTTC
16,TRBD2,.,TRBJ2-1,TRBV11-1,CASSTRTSGYLMKQFF,TGTGCCAGCAGCACCCGGACTAGCGGGTACCTAATGAAACAGTTCTTC
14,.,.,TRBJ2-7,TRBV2,CASRYTGSSYEQYF,TGTGCCAGCAGATATACAGGGAGCTCCTACGAGCAGTACTTC
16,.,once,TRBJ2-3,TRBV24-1,CATSDAQATGTDTQYF,TGTGCCACCAGTGATGCCCAGGCCACTGGCACAGATACGCAGTATTTT
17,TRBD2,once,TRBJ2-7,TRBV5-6,CASSLGPGTSDSYEQYF,TGTGCCAGCAGCTTGGGCCCCGGGACTAGCGACTCCTACGAGCAGTACTTC
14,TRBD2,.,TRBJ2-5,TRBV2,CASSEPAGQETQYF,TGTGCCAGCAGTGAACCAGCGGGACAAGAGACCCAGTACTTC
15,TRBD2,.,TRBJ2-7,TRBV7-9,CASSLEAGPAYEQYF,TGTGCCAGCAGCTTGGAAGCGGGGCCCGCCTACGAGCAGTACTTC
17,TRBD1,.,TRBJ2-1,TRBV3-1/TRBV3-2,CASSQGPGAGGMDEQFF,TGTGCCAGCAGCCAAGGGCCGGGGGCAGGGGGCATGGATGAGCAGTTCTTC
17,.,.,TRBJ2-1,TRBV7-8,CASSFPGEGNSYNEQFF,TGTGCCAGCAGCTTCCCCGGAGAGGGTAACTCCTACAATGAGCAGTTCTTC
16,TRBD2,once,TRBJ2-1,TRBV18,CASSLGLAGDYNEQFF,TGTGCCAGCTCCCTAGGACTAGCGGGAGATTACAATGAGCAGTTCTTC
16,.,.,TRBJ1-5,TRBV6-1,CASSEVQGHSNQPQHF,TGTGCCAGCAGTGAAGTTCAGGGTCATAGCAATCAGCCCCAGCATTTT
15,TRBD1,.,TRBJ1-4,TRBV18,CASSPRQGQNEKLFF,TGTGCCAGCTCACCAAGGCAGGGACAGAACGAAAAACTGTTTTTT
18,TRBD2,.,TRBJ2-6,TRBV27,CASSPRGRTTSGANVLTF,TGTGCCAGCAGTCCGCGGGGGAGAACCACCTCTGGGGCCAACGTCCTGACTTTC
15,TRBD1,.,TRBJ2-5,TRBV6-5,CASNSRPRGRGTQYF,TGTGCCAGCAACTCTCGGCCAAGGGGGCGCGGGACCCAGTACTTC
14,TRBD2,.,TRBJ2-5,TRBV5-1,CASSRGEGRETQYF,TGCGCCAGCAGCCGCGGGGAGGGGCGAGAGACCCAGTACTTC
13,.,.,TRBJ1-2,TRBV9,CASSKEPEYGYTF,TGTGCCAGCAGCAAGGAGCCAGAATATGGCTACACCTTC
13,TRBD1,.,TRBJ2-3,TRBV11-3,CASSHRGSDTQYF,TGTGCCAGCAGTCACAGGGGAAGCGATACGCAGTATTTT
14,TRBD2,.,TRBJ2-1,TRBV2,CASGGTSGYNEQFF,TGTGCCAGCGGAGGGACTAGCGGATACAATGAGCAGTTCTTC
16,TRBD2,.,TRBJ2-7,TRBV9,CASSVTSGSSSHEQYF,TGTGCCAGCAGCGTCACTAGCGGGAGCTCATCCCACGAGCAGTACTTC
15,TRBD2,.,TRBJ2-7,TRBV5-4,CASSLGGTSGVEQYF,TGTGCCAGCAGCTTAGGGGGGACTAGCGGTGTCGAGCAGTACTTC